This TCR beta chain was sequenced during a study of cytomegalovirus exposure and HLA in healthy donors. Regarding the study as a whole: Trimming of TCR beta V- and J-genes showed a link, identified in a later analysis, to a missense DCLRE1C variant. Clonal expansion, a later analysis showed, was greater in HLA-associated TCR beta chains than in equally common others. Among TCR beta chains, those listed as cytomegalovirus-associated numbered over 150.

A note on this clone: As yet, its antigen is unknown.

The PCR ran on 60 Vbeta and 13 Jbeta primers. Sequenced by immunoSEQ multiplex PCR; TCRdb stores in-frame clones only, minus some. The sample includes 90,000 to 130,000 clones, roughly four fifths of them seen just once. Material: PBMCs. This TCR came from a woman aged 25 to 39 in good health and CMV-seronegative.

This chain's CDR3 is CSVVPSGRTETQYF. CDR3 in DNA: TGCAGCGTTGTTCCTAGCGGGAGGACGGAGACCCAGTACTTC. This chain links TRBV29-1 with TRBJ2-5, with 11 bases that match TRBD2. Germline CDR1 SQVTM, CDR2 ANQGSEA. The CDR3 is made up of 14 amino acids. Losses at the gene ends were 4 bases for V and 5 bases for J; bases not matched to a gene: 6.